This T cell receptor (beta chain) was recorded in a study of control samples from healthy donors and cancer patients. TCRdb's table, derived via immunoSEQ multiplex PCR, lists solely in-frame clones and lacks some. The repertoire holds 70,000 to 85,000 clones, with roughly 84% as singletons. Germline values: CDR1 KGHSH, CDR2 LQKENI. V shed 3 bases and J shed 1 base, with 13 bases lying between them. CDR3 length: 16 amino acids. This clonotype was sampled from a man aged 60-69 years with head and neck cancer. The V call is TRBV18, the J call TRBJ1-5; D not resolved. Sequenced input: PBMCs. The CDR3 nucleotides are TGTGCCAGCTCACCCTGGAACAGCGCCAGCAATCAGCCCCAGCATTTT. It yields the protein CASSPWNSASNQPQHF.